The following is a T cell receptor beta chain sequence with its context. The record originates from a study of shared T cell receptors in the human thymus. Using immunoSEQ multiplex PCR, the repertoire was profiled, and TCRdb retains in-frame clones only, with some absent. The top ten clones hold around 0.01% of a sample with hundreds of thousands of clones, roughly 90% of them seen once. These data were likewise used in another study, on human thymus T cells. That source reports: The donors were infants in Finland with congenital heart defects, otherwise immunologically healthy. Thymic material originated from resections removed in the course of corrective heart surgery. Related research found strongly overlapping thymic repertoires in unrelated individuals.

The clonotype originates from a boy under two years old with a congenital heart defect. The specimen sequenced was thymocytes.

The CDR3, as DNA: TGTGCCAGCAGATCCACTTTTGCGGATCAGCCCCAGCATTTT. Amino acids: CASRSTFADQPQHF. This sequence joins TRBV27 and TRBJ1-5, with D unresolved. CDR1 is MNHEY and CDR2 is SMNVEV in the germline V gene (reference sequence). V lost 6 bases, J lost 5 bases, and 14 bases lay in between. The CDR3 is made up of 14 amino acids.